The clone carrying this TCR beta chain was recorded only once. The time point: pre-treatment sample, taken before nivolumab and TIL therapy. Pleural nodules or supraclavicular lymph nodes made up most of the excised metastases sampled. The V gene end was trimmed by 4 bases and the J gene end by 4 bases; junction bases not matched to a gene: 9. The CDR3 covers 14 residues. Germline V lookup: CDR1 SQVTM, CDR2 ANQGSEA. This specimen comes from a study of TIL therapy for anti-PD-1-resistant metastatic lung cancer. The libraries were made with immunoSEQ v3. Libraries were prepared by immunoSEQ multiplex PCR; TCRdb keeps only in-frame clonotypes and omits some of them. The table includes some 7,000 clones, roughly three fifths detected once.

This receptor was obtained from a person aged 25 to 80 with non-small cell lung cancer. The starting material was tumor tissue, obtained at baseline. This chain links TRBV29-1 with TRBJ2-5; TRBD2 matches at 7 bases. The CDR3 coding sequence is TGCAGCGTTGTCGTCCGGGACTACCCAGAGACCCAGTACTTC. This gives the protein CSVVVRDYPETQYF.